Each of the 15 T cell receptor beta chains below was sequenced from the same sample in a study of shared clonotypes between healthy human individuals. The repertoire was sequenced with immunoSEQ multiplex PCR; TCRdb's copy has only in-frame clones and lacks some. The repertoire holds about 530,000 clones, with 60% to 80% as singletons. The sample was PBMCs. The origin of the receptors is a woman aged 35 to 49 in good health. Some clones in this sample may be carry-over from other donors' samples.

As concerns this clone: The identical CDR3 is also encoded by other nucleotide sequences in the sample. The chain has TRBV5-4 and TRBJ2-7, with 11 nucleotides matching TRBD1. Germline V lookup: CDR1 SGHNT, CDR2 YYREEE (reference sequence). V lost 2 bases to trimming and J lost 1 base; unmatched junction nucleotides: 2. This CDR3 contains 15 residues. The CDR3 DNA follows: TGTGCCAGCAGCTTCGGACAGGGGGCTTCCTACGAGCAGTACTTC. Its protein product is CASSFGQGASYEQYF.

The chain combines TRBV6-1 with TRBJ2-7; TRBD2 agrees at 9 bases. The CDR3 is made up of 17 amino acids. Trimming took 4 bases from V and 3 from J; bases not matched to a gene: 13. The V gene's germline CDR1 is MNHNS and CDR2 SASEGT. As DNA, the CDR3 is TGTGCCAGCAGTGCCTGGGGAGCGGGAGGAAACGACTACGAGCAGTACTTC. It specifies CASSAWGAGGNDYEQYF.

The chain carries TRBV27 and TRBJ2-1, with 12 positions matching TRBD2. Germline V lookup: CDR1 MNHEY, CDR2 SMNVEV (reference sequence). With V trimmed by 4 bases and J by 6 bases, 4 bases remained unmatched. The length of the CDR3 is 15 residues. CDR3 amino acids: CASSSSGRAPNEQFF. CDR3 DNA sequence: TGTGCCAGCAGTTCTAGCGGGAGGGCCCCCAATGAGCAGTTCTTC.

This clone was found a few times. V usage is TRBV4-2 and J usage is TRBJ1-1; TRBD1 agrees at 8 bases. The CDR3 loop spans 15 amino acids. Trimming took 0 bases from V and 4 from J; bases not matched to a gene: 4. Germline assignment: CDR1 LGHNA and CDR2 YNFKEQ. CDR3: CASSQDETGGTEAFF. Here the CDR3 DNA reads TGTGCCAGCAGCCAAGATGAAACAGGGGGCACTGAAGCTTTCTTT.

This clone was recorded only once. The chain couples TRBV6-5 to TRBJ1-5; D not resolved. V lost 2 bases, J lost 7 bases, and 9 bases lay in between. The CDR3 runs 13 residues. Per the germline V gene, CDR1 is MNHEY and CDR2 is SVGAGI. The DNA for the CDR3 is TGTGCCAGCAGTTACGGAAGCAGGCAGCCCCAGCATTTT. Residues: CASSYGSRQPQHF.

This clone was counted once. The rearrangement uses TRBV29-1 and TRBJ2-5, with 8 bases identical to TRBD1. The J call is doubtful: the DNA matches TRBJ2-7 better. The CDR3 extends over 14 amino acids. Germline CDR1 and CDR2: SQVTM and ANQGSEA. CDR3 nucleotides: TGCAGCGTTGAGGGCAGGGGGCAGACCTACGAGCAGTACTTC. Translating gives CSVEGRGQTYEQYF.

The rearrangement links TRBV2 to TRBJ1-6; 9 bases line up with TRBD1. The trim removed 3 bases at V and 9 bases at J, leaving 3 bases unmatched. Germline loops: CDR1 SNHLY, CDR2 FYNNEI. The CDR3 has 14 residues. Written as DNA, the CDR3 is TGTGCCAGCAGTGATGGGACAGGGTTTTCACCCCTCCACTTT. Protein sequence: CASSDGTGFSPLHF.

This CDR3 is CASSLGTGDQETQYF. CDR3 DNA sequence: TGCGCCAGCAGCCTAGGGACAGGGGACCAAGAGACCCAGTACTTC. V is TRBV5-1 and J is TRBJ2-5; 10 nucleotides agree with TRBD1. The trim removed 4 bases at V and 0 bases at J, leaving 3 bases unmatched. Looked up from germline, CDR1 is SGHRS and CDR2 is YFSETQ. This CDR3 has 15 residues.

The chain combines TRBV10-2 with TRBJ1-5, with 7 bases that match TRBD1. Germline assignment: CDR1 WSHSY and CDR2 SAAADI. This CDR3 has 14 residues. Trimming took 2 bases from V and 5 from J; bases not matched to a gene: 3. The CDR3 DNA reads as TGCGCCAGCAGTGAGACCAGGGGGTATCAGCCCCAGCATTTT. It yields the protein CASSETRGYQPQHF.

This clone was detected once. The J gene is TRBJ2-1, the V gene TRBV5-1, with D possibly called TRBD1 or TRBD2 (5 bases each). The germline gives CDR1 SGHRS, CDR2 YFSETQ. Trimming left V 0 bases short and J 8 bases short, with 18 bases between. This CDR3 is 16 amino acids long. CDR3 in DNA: TGCGCCAGCAGCTTGGAGTCAAGAGAGGGGATCGATGAGCAGTTCTTC. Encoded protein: CASSLESREGIDEQFF.

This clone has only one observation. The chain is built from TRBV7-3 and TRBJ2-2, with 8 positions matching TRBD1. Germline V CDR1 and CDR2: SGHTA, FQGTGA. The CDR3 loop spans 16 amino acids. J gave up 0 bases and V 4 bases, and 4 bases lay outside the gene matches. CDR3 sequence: CASSSQGVTNTGELFF. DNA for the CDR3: TGTGCCAGCAGCTCACAGGGGGTAACGAACACCGGGGAGCTGTTTTTT. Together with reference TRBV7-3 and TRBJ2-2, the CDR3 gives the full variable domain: GAGVSQTPSNKVTEKGKYVELRCDPISGHTALYWYRQSLGQGPEFLIYFQGTGAADDSGLPNDRFFAVRPEGSVSTLKIQRTERGDSAVYLCASSSQGVTNTGELFFGEGSRLTVL.

The CDR3 DNA is TGTGCCAGCAGCTTAGCGGGCAGGGGGTGGAATGAGCAGTTCTTC. Translated, it gives CASSLAGRGWNEQFF. V and J are TRBV11-3 and TRBJ2-1; 7 nucleotides align to TRBD1. CDR3 length equals 15 residues. CDR1 is SGHNT and CDR2 is YENEEA in the germline V gene. Trimming at V came to 1 base and at J to 7 bases, leaving 7 bases not matched to a gene.

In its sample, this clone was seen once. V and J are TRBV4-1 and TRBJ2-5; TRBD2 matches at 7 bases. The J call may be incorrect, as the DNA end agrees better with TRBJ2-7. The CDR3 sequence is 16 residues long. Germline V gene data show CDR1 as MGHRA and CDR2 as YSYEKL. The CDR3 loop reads CASSQDASGSGYEQYF. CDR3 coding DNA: TGCGCCAGCAGCCAAGATGCTAGCGGCTCAGGGTACGAGCAGTACTTC.

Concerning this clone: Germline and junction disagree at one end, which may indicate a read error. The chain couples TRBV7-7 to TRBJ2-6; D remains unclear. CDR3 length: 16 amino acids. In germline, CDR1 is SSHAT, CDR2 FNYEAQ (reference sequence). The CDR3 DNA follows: TGTGCTAGCAGCCCCCGGACGAACTCTGGGGCCAACGTCCTGACTTTC. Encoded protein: CASSPRTNSGANVLTF.

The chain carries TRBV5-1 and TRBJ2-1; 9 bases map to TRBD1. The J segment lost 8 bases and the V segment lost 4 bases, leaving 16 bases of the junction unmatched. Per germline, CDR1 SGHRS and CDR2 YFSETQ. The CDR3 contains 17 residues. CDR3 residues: CASSVGQGRLSGDEQFF. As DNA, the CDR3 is TGCGCCAGCAGCGTCGGACAGGGGCGACTTTCCGGGGATGAGCAGTTCTTC.